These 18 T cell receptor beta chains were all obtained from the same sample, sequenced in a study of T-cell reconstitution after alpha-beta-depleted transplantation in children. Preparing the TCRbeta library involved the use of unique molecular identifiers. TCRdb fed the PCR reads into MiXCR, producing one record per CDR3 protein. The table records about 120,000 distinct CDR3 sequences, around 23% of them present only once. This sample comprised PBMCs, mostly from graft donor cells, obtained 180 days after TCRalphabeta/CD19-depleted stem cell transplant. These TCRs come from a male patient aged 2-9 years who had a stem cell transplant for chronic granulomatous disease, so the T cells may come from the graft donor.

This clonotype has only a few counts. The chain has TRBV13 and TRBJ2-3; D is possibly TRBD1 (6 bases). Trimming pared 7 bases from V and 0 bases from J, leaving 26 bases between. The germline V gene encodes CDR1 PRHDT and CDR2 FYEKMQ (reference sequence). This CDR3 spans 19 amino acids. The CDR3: CASTPSSPPWTASTDTQYF. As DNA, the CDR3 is TGTGCCAGCACCCCAAGCTCCCCGCCTTGGACAGCTAGCACAGATACGCAGTATTTT.

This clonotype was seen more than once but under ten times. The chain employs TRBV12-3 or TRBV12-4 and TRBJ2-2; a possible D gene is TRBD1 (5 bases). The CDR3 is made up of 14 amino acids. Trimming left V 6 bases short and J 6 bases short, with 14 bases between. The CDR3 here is CASSSREAAGELFF. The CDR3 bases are TGTGCCAGCAGCTCCAGGGAAGCAGCCGGGGAGCTGTTTTTT.

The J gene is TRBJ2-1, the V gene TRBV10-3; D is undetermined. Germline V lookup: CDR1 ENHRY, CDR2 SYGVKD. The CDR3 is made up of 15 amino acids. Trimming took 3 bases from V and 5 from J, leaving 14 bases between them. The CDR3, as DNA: TGTGCCATCAGTGACCCGGGTGGAATCCACAATGAGCAGTTCTTC. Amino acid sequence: CAISDPGGIHNEQFF.

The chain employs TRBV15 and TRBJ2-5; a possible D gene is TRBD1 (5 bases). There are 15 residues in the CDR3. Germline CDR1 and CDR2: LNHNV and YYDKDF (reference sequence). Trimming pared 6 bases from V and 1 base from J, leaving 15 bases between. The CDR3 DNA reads TGTGCCACCAGACGGAAACAGGAGACCCAAGAGACCCAGTACTTC. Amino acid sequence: CATRRKQETQETQYF.

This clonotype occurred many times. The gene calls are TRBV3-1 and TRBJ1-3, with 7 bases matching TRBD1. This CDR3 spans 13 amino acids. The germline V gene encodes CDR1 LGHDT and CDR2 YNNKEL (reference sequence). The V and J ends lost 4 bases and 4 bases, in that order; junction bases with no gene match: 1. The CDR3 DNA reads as TGTGCCAGCAGCCCGGGACAGGGAAACACCATATATTTT. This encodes CASSPGQGNTIYF.

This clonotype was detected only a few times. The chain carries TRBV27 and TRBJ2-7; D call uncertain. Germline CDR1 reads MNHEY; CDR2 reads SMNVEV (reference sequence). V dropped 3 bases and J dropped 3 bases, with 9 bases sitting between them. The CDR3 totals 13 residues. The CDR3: CASSFSVGYEQYF. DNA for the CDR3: TGTGCCAGCAGTTTTAGTGTTGGCTACGAGCAGTACTTC.

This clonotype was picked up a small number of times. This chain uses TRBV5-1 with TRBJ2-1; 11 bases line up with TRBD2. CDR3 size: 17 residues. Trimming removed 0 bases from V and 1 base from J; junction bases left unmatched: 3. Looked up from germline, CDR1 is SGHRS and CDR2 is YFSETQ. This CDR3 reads CASSLDLAGGSYNEQFF. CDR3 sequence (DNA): TGCGCCAGCAGCTTGGATCTAGCGGGAGGTTCCTACAATGAGCAGTTCTTC.

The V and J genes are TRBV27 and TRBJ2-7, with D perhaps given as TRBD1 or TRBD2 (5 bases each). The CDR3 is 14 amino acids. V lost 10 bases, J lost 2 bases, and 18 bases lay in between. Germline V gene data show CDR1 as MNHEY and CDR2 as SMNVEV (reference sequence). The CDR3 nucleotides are TGTGCCACCTGGGGAGCAGGGACCCCCTACGAGCAGTACTTC. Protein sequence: CATWGAGTPYEQYF.

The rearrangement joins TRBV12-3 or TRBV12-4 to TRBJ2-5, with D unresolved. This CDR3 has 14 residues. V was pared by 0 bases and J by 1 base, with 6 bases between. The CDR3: CASSLAGSQETQYF. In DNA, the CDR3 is TGTGCCAGCAGTTTAGCGGGGTCCCAAGAGACCCAGTACTTC.

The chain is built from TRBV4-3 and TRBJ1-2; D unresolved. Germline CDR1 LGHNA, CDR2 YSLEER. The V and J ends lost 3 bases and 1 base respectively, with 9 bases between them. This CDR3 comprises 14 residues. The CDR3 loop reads CASSHAGSNYGYTF. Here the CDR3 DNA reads TGCGCCAGCAGCCATGCGGGCAGTAACTATGGCTACACCTTC.

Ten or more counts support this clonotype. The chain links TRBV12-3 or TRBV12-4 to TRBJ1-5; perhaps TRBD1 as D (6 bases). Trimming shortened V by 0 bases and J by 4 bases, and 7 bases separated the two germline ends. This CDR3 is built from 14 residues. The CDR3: CASSLAQGNQPQHF. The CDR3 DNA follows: TGTGCCAGCAGTTTAGCGCAGGGGAATCAGCCCCAGCATTTT.

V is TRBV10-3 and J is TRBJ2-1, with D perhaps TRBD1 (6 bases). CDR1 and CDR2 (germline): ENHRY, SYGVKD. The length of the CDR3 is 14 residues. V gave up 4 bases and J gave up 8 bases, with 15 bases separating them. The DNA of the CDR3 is TGTGCCATCAGTGTTCTGGCACCAGGGGATGAGCAGTTCTTC. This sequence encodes CAISVLAPGDEQFF.

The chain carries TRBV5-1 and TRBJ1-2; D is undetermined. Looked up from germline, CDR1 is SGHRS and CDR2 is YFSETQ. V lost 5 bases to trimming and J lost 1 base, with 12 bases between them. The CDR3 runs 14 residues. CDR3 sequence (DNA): TGCGCCAGCAGTTGGGCAGCCCTTAACTATGGCTACACCTTC. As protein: CASSWAALNYGYTF.

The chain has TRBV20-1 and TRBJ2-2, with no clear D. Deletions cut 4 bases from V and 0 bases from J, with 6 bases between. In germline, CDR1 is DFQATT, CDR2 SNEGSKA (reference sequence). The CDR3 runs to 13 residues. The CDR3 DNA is TGCAGTGCTATTGCCCCGAACACCGGGGAGCTGTTTTTT. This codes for CSAIAPNTGELFF.

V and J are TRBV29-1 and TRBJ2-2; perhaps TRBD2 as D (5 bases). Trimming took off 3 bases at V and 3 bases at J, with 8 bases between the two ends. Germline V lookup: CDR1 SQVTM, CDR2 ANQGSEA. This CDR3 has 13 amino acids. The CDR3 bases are TGCAGCGTTGATAGCGTAGACACCGGGGAGCTGTTTTTT. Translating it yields CSVDSVDTGELFF.

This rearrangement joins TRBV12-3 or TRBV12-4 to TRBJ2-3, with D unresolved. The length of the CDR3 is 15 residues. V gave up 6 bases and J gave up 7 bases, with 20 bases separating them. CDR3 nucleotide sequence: TGTGCCAGCAGATCCGGATCGGCAACCATGAATACGCAGTATTTT. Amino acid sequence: CASRSGSATMNTQYF.

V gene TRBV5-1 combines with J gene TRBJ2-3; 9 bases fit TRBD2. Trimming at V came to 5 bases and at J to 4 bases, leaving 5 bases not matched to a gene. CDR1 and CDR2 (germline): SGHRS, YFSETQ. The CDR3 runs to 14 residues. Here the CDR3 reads CASRQREVPDTQYF. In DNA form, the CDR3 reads TGCGCCAGCAGGCAGCGGGAGGTACCAGATACGCAGTATTTT.

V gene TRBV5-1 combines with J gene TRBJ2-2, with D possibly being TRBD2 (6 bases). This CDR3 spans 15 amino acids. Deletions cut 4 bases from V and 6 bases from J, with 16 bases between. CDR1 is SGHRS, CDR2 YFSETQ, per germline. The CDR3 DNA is TGCGCCAGCAGCCCGTCAGGGAGGCCTGCCGGGGAGCTGTTTTTT. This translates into CASSPSGRPAGELFF. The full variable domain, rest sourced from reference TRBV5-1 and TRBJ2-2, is KAGVTQTPRYLIKTRGQQVTLSCSPISGHRSVSWYQQTPGQGLQFLFEYFSETQRNKGNFPGRFSGRQFSNSRSEMNVSTLELGDSALYLCASSPSGRPAGELFFGEGSRLTVL.